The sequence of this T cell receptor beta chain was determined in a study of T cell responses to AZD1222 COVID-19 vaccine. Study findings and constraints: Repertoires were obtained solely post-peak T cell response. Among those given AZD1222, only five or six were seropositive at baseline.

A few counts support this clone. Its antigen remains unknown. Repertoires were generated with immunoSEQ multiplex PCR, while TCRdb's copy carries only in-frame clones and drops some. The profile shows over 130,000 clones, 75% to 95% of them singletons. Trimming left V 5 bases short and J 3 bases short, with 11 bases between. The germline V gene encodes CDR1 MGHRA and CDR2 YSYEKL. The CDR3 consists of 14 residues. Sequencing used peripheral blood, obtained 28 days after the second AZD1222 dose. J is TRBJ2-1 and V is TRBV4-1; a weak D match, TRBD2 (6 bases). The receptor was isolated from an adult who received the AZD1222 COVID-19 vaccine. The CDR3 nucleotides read TGCGCCAGCAGCGCCGGGACTCTCTACAATGAGCAGTTCTTC. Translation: CASSAGTLYNEQFF.